This T cell receptor (beta chain) was captured by sequencing in a study of CD8+CD57+ T cells in acquired aplastic anemia. Study details: On average, sorted CD4+ and CD8+ cells gave roughly 2.9 ug of DNA.

This clonotype was counted only a few times. No antigen is known for it. Looked up from germline, CDR1 is MNHNS and CDR2 is SASEGT. V shed 1 base and J shed 9 bases, with 22 bases lying between them. The CDR3 sequence is 16 residues long. Genomic DNA was employed as the template in profiling TCR beta VDJ and CDR3. TCRdb analysed the reads with MiXCR anew, one entry per CDR3 protein. The sample has fewer than 200,000 distinct CDR3 sequences, 55% to 75% seen once; the top ten hold about 48%. Study conclusions and caveats: Approximately 30 was the count of CD8+ CDR3 sequences that patients shared with controls.

The sequence derives from a human donor in good health. This rearrangement joins TRBV6-1 to TRBJ2-7; D is unresolved. The sequenced sample was sorted CD4+, CD8+, or CD8+CD57+ T cells (not recorded which) from PBMCs. CDR3 nucleotides: TGTGCCAGCAGTGAAGGGGTCGGGCTCCAGCTAAGAGGGCAGTACTTC. As protein: CASSEGVGLQLRGQYF.